This T cell receptor (beta chain) originates from a study of read filtering for tumor transcriptome and immune sequencing. Across the whole study: Mean patient age was roughly 66 years, range about 45 to 90; approximately 17 male, some 14 female. Transcriptome libraries were built from DNase-treated RNA.

Whole-study results and caveats: The sorted CD138-negative fraction was a mixed bone marrow immune population, not purified T cells. Even smaller IR-seq throughput identified most shared clonotypes.

This clonotype was detected only a few times. Its antigen is not identified. Molecular barcoded adaptors covering alpha/delta and beta/gamma chains were used on approximately 440 ng RNA. MiXCR, applied by TCRdb to the reads, yields one record per CDR3 protein. The sample consists of tens of thousands of distinct CDR3 sequences, more than 10% of them appearing once. The sequenced material came from a population of CD138-negative cells sorted from bone marrow. This receptor was identified in a donor over 35 with multiple myeloma.

CDR3 sequence reads: CASRRTGGETQYF. CDR3 DNA sequence: TGTGCCAGCAGGAGGACAGGGGGAGAGACCCAGTACTTC. V usage is TRBV28 and J usage is TRBJ2-5; TRBD1 matches at 10 bases. Germline V gives CDR1 MDHEN, CDR2 SYDVKM. V lost 6 bases, J lost 4 bases, and 2 bases stayed unmatched. CDR3 length equals 13 residues. Drawing the rest from reference TRBV28 and TRBJ2-5, the complete variable domain is DVKVTQSSRYLVKRTGEKVFLECVQDMDHENMFWYRQDPGLGLRLIYFSYDVKMKEKGDIPEGYSVSREKKERFSLILESASTNQTSMYLCASRRTGGETQYFGPGTRLLVL.